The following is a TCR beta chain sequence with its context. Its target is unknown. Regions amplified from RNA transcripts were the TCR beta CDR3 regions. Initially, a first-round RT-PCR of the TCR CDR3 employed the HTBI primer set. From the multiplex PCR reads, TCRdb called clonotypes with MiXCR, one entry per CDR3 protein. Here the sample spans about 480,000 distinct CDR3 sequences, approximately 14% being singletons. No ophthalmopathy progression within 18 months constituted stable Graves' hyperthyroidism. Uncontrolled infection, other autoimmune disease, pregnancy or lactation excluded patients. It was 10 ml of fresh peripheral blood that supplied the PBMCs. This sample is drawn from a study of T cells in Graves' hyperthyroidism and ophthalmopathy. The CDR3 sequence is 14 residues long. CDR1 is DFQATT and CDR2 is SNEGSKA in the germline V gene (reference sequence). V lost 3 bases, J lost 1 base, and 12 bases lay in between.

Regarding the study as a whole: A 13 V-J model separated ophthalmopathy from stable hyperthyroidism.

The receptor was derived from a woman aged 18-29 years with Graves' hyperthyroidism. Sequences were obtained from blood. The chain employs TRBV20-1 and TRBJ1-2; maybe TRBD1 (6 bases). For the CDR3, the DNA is TGCAGTGCTAGGGTGGGGGGGCTTAACTATGGCTACACCTTC. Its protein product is CSARVGGLNYGYTF.